This TCR beta chain was recorded in a study of CD8 T cells in ankylosing spondylitis. Whole-study findings and limits: What appeared characteristic of ankylosing spondylitis blood was a TCR beta motif of fewer than ten highly homologous variants.

TCRdb recomputed calls from the 5' RACE reads with MiXCR, one row per CDR3 protein. The repertoire consists of 350,000 or so distinct CDR3 sequences, with under 15% occurring once and the leading ten covering 1.1%. In this sample, this clonotype turned up a few times. Its antigen is not identified. CDR1 LNHDA and CDR2 SQIVND come from the germline V gene (reference sequence). J lost 5 bases, V lost 7 bases, and 10 bases had no gene match. The CDR3 has 15 residues. The chain joins TRBV19 to TRBJ2-5; 10 nucleotides align to TRBD2. The sample was blood, either unsorted or a sorted T cell fraction (not recorded which). The sequence was collected from a male donor with ankylosing spondylitis or in good health (not recorded which). The CDR3 protein is CASKRLAGAGETQYF. The CDR3 DNA sequence: TGTGCCAGTAAACGCCTAGCGGGAGCGGGGGAGACCCAGTACTTC. The full variable domain, completed using reference TRBV19 and TRBJ2-5, is DGGITQSPKYLFRKEGQNVTLSCEQNLNHDAMYWYRQDPGQGLRLIYYSQIVNDFQKGDIAEGYSVSREKKESFPLTVTSAQKNPTAFYLCASKRLAGAGETQYFGPGTRLLVL.